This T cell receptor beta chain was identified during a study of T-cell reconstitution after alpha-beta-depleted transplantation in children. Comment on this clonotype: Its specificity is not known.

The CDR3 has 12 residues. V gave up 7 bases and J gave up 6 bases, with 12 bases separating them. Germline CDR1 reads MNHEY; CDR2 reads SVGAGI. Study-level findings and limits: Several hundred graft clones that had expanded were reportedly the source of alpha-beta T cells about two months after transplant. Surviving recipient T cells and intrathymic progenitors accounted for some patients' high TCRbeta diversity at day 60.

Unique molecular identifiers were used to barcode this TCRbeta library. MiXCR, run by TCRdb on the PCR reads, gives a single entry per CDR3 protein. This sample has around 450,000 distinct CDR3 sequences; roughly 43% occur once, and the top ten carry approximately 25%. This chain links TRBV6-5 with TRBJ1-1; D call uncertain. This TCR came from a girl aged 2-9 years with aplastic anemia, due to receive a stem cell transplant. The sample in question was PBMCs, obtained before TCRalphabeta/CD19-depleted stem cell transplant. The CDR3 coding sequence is TGTGCCAGCATACCACAAAGGGCTGAAGCTTTCTTT. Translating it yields CASIPQRAEAFF.